This T cell receptor beta chain was identified in a study of T cells in Graves' hyperthyroidism and ophthalmopathy. The TCR beta CDR3 regions underwent amplification using RNA transcripts as the source. TCR CDR3 regions were first amplified by RT-PCR with HTBI primers. TCRdb redid the calling of the multiplex PCR reads with MiXCR, one entry per CDR3 protein. The sample carries about 410,000 distinct CDR3 sequences, roughly 14% recorded once. The sample holds many counts of this clonotype. Material: blood. The clonotype originates from a man between 18 and 29 years old with Graves' ophthalmopathy.

The CDR3: CSALNLAGGVSRNEQFF. CDR3 sequence (DNA): TGCAGTGCGCTCAACTTAGCGGGGGGGGTTTCGAGGAATGAGCAGTTCTTC. This chain uses TRBV20-1 with TRBJ2-1, with 11 bases aligning to TRBD2. CDR3 length equals 17 residues. Germline lookup yields CDR1 DFQATT and CDR2 SNEGSKA (reference sequence). With 6 bases clipped from V and 7 bases from J, the junction kept 17 bases outside the gene matches.